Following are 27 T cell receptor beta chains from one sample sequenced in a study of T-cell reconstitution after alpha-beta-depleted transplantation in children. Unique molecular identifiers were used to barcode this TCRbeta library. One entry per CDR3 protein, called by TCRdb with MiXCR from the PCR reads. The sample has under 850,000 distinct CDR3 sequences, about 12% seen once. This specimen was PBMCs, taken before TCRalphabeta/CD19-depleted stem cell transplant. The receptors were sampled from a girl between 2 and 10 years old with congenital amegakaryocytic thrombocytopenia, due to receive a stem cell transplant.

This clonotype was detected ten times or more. The chain's CDR3 is CASSLEAALDTGELFF. CDR3 DNA: TGCGCCAGCAGCTTGGAAGCAGCGTTGGACACCGGGGAGCTGTTTTTT. V and J are TRBV5-1 and TRBJ2-2; D is ambiguous. V lost 0 bases and J lost 3, with 12 bases in between. The germline gives CDR1 SGHRS, CDR2 YFSETQ. This CDR3 comprises 16 residues.

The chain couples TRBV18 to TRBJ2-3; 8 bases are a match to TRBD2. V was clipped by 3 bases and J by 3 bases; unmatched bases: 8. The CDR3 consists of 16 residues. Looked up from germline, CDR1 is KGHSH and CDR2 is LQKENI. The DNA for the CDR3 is TGTGCCAGCTCACCGAGAGCGGGGGCACATACAGATACGCAGTATTTT. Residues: CASSPRAGAHTDTQYF.

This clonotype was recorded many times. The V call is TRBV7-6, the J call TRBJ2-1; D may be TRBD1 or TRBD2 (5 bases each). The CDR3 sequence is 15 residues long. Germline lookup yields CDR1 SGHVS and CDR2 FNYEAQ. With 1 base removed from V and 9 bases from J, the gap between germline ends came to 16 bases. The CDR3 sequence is CASSLERDALLEQFF. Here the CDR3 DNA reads TGTGCCAGCAGCTTAGAAAGGGACGCTTTACTTGAGCAGTTCTTC.

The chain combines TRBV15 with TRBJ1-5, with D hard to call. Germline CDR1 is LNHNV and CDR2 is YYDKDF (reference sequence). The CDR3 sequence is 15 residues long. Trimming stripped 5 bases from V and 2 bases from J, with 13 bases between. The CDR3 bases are TGTGCCACCAGCCGCGGAAGCGGCGGCAATCAGCCCCAGCATTTT. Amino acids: CATSRGSGGNQPQHF.

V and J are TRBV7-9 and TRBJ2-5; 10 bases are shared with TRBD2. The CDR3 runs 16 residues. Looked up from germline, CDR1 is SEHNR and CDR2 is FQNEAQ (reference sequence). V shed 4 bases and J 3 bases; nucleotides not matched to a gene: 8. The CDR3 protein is CASSSVWTSGKETQYF. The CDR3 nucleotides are TGTGCCAGCAGCTCAGTCTGGACTAGCGGAAAAGAGACCCAGTACTTC.

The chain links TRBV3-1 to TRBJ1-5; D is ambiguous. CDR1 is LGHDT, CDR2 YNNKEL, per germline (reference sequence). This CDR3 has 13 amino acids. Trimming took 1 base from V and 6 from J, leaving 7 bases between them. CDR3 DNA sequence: TGTGCCAGCAGCCAAGCGACGGGTCAGCCCCAGCATTTT. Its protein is CASSQATGQPQHF.

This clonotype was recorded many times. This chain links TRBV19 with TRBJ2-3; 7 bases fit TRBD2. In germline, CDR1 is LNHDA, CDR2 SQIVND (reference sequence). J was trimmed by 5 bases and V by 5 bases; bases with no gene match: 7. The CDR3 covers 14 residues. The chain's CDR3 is CASSLGRARDTQYF. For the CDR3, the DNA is TGTGCCAGTAGTTTGGGGAGGGCAAGAGATACGCAGTATTTT.

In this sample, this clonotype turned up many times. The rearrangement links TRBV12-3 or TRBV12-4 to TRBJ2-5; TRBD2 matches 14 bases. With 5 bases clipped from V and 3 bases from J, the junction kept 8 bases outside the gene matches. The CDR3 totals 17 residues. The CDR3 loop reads CASSPGTSGSVEETQYF. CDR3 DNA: TGTGCCAGCAGTCCAGGGACTAGCGGGAGCGTGGAAGAGACCCAGTACTTC.

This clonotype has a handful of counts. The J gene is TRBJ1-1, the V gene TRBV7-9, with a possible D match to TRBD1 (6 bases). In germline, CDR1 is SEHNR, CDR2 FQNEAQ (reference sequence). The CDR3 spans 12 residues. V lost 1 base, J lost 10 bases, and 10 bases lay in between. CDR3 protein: CASSLGTGAAFF. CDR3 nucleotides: TGTGCCAGCAGCTTAGGTACGGGGGCAGCTTTCTTT.

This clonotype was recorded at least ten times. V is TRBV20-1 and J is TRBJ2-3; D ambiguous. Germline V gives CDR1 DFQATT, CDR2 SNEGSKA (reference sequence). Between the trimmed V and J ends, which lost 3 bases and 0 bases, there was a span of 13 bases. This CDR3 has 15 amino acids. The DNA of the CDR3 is TGCAGTGCTAGGTCCGACATAACCAGCACAGATACGCAGTATTTT. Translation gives CSARSDITSTDTQYF.

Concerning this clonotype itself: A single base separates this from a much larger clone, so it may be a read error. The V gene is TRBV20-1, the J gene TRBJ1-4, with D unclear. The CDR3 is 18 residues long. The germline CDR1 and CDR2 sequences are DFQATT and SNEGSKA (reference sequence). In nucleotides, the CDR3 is TGCTGTGCTACCCCCTGGCTTGGCAGTATTGCGACTAATGAAAAACTGTTTTTT. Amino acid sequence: CCATPWLGSIATNEKLFF.

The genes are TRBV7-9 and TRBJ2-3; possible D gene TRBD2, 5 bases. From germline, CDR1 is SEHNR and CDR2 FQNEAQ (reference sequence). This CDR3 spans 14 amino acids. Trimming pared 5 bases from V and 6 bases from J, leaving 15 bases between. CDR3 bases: TGTGCCAGCAGCGCCCGGACTCTCCCCGATACGCAGTATTTT. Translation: CASSARTLPDTQYF. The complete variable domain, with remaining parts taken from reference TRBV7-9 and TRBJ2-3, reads DTGVSQNPRHKITKRGQNVTFRCDPISEHNRLYWYRQTLGQGPEFLTYFQNEAQLEKSRLLSDRFSAERPKGSFSTLEIQRTEQGDSAMYLCASSARTLPDTQYFGPGTRLTVL.

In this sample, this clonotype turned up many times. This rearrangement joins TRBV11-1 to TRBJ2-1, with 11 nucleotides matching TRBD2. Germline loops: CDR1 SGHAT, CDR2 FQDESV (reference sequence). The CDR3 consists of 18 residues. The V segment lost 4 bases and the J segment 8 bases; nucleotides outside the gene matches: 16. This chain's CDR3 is CASSSTHNLAGGPHEQFF. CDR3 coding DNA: TGTGCCAGCAGCTCAACCCATAACTTAGCGGGAGGGCCGCATGAGCAGTTCTTC.

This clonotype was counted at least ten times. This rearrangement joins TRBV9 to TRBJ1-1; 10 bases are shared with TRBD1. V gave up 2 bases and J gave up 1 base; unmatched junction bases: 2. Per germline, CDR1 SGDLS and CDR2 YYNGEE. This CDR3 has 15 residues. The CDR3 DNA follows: TGTGCCAGCAGCGTGGGACAGGGGAAGAACACTGAAGCTTTCTTT. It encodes CASSVGQGKNTEAFF.

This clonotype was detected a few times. The CDR3 DNA is TGTGCCTGGAGCCCAGGGGTTGGCTACACCTTC. Translated: CAWSPGVGYTF. V and J are TRBV30 and TRBJ1-2, with a tentative D call TRBD1 (6 bases). This CDR3 contains 11 residues. The germline CDR1 and CDR2 sequences are GTSNPN and SVGIG (reference sequence). V was pared by 3 bases and J by 7 bases, with 9 bases between. Together with reference TRBV30 and TRBJ1-2, the CDR3 gives the full variable domain: SQTIHQWPATLVQPVGSPLSLECTVEGTSNPNLYWYRQAAGRGLQLLFYSVGIGQISSEVPQNLSASRPQDRQFILSSKKLLLSDSGFYLCAWSPGVGYTFGSGTRLTVV.

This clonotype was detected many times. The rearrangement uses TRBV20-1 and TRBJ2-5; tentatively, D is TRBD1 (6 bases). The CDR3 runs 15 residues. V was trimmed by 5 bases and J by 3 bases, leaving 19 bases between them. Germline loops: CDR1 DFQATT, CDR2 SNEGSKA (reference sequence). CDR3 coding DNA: TGCAGTGCTCCAAACCACAGGGATCTCGAAGAGACCCAGTACTTC. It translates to CSAPNHRDLEETQYF.

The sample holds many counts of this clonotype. CDR3 sequence: CASSLALAVDYEQYF. The CDR3 DNA reads as TGTGCCAGCAGCTTAGCACTAGCGGTCGACTACGAGCAGTACTTC. The chain is built from TRBV7-2 and TRBJ2-7, with 8 nucleotides matching TRBD2. V lost 0 bases and J lost 3; bases outside the gene matches: 4. In germline, CDR1 is SGHTA, CDR2 FQGNSA. The CDR3 is 15 amino acids.

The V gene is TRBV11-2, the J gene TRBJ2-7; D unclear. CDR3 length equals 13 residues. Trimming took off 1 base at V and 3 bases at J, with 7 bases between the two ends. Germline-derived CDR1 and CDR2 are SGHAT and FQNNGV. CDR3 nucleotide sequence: TGTGCCAGCAGCTTAGTGGCGGACTACGAGCAGTACTTC. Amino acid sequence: CASSLVADYEQYF.

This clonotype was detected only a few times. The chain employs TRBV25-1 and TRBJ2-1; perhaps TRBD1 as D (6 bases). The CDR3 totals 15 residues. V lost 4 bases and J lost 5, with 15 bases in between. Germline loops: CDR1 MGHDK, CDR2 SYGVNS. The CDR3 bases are TGTGCCAGCAGTGCCCTCAGGGGAATTAACAATGAGCAGTTCTTC. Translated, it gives CASSALRGINNEQFF.

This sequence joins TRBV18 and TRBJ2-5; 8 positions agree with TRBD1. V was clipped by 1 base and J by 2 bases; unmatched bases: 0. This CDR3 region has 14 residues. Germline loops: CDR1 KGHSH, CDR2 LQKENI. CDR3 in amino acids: CASSPHRGQETQYF. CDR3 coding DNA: TGTGCCAGCTCACCACACAGGGGGCAAGAGACCCAGTACTTC. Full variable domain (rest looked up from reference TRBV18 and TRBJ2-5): NAGVMQNPRHLVRRRGQEARLRCSPMKGHSHVYWYRQLPEEGLKFMVYLQKENIIDESGMPKERFSAEFPKEGPSILRIQQVVRGDSAAYFCASSPHRGQETQYFGPGTRLLVL.

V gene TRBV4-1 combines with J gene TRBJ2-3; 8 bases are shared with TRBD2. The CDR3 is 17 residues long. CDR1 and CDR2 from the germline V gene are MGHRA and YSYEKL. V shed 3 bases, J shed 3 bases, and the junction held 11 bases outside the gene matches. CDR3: CASSQETTSGATDTQYF. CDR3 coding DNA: TGCGCCAGCAGCCAGGAGACTACTAGCGGAGCGACAGATACGCAGTATTTT.

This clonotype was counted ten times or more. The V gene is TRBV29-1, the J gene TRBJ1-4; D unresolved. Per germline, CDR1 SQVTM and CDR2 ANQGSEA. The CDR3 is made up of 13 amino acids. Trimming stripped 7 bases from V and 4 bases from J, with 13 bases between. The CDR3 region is CSAEGGLNEKLFF. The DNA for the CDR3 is TGCAGCGCGGAGGGCGGTCTTAATGAAAAACTGTTTTTT.

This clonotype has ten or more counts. This CDR3 is CSVLTRLAGAYNEQFF. CDR3 bases: TGCAGCGTTCTTACTCGACTAGCGGGAGCCTACAATGAGCAGTTCTTC. The chain links TRBV29-1 to TRBJ2-1; 12 bases line up with TRBD2. V was pared by 5 bases and J by 2 bases, with 7 bases of the junction left unmatched. The V gene's germline CDR1 is SQVTM and CDR2 ANQGSEA. This CDR3 is built from 16 residues.

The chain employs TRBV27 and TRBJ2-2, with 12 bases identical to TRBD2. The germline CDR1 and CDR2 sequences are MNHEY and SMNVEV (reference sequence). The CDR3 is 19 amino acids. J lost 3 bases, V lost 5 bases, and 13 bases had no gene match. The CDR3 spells CASSPIRTSGNKYTGELFF. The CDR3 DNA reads TGTGCCAGCAGTCCGATTAGGACTAGCGGGAACAAATACACCGGGGAGCTGTTTTTT.

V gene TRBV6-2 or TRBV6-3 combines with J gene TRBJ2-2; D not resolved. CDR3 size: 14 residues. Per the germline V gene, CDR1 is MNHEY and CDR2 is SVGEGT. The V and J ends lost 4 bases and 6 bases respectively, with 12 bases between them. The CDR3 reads CASSSNWGPGELFF. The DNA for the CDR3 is TGTGCCAGCAGTTCCAATTGGGGTCCCGGGGAGCTGTTTTTT.

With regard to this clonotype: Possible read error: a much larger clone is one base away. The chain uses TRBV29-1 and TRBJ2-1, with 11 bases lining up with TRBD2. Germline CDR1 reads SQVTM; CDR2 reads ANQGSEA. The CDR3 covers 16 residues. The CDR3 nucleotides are TGCGGCGTCGACCATAACCGGGAGGTGTTAGCGGGAGGGGGGTTCTTC. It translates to CGVDHNREVLAGGGFF.

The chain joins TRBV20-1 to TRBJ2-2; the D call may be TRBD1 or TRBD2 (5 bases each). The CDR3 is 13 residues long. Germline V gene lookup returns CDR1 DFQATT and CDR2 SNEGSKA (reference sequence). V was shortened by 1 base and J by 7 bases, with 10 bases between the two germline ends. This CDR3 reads CSARGGTDGELFF. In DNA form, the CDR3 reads TGCAGTGCTAGAGGGGGGACGGACGGGGAGCTGTTTTTT.